Given below is one TCR beta chain in context. Its antigen is still unknown. Base-call qualities are not available, and no considerably larger clone is one nucleotide away. The entry originates in a study of shared clonotypes between healthy human individuals (dated by TCRdb to the early 2020s). For the wider study: The cohort comprised a couple of women and a few men aged 18 to 49 years. Blood TCR repertoires of 5 or 6 healthy adults were deeply sequenced to estimate repertoire size and the extent of clonotype sharing between individuals. To increase sequencing depth and limit assay-specific biases, different laboratories used diverse techniques to prepare libraries and sequence TCR repertoires. Each donor's leukapheresis produced roughly between roughly 0.9 and 9 billion PBMCs. The paper's findings and limits, for the study overall: Sampling was limited to blood, and TCR repertoires in tissue likely differ from TCR repertoires in blood. Based on pairwise subsampling, the degree of clonotype sharing among donors was expected to be affected by sequencing depth. The genetic and exposure-history diversity represented was limited by the small number of donors.

The germline V gene yields MNHEY for CDR1 and SVGAGI for CDR2. Taken from cysteine to phenylalanine, the CDR3 has 14 residues. The entry retains the CDR3 DNA only, 42 bases that are in frame from base 1. V and J are trimmed by 4 bases and 7 bases, and the gene matches miss 10 bases of the junction. The donors were healthy, HIV-negative adults with no recently reported acute infections or vaccinations. Every donor was a Caucasian adult residing in Nashville, Tennessee, USA. In the unsorted samples, roughly 90 million PBMCs were counted, and genomic DNA was extracted using the QIAamp DNA Blood Mini kit. After blood collection by leukapheresis, PBMCs were isolated using Ficoll-Histopaque density gradient centrifugation and then cryopreserved in the vapor phase of liquid nitrogen. Using the deep immunoSEQ assay, multiplex PCR amplified TCR CDR3 regions from genomic DNA. For each cell subset, the extracted genomic DNA was distributed evenly across all wells of several immunoSEQ 96-well plates, and each plate served as one replicate. Each replicate PCR for unsorted PBMC received roughly 300 ng genomic DNA, equal to approximately 30,000 T cell genomes. Ten immunoSEQ deep assay plates were used to sequence unsorted PBMC genomic DNA. Purified libraries were measured with a Qubit 3.0 fluorometer, size-checked on a Bioanalyzer 2100, and measured again with the KAPA Library Quantification kit. Every immunoSEQ 96-well plate was sequenced on a separate single-read 150-cycle Illumina NextSeq 550 flow cell. For the original study's pipeline: The immunoSEQ output contained only junctional sequences without quality scores, so filtering could not match that applied to full-length reads. Sequences were annotated with PyIR, a Python wrapper for IgBLAST v1.9, using IMGT germline references to assign V/J genes and CDR3. Reads were removed for weak V/J assignments (E-value above 1e-6), missing CDR3, stop codons, out-of-frame junctions, or ambiguous translated residues. V3J clonotypes were defined as sequences sharing an identical inferred V gene, J gene, and CDR3 amino acid sequence. Percentage overlap between repertoires was computed as shared unique clonotypes divided by the size of the smaller repertoire. RTK rarefaction, the Chao1 estimator, and Recon v2.1 estimates of unobserved clonotypes were used to assess repertoire richness. TCRdb took over this immuneACCESS table, retaining in-frame rearrangements with V and J assigned. Such tables are incomplete; in checked studies, under half of the missing clones stem from an unresolved V gene, and the remainder is unexplained. The V and J calls and clone size come from that table; D and trimming were worked out from the DNA. Present in this sample are hundreds of thousands of clones, roughly 79% of which were seen just once. Jointly, the top ten make up around 12% of the sample.

Specimen: PBMCs. This receptor chain uses TRBV6-5 and TRBJ2-7, with 7 middle bases fitting TRBD1. This receptor was taken from a middle-aged woman in good health. Some clones in this sample may be carry-over from other donors' samples. The DNA sequence is TGTGCCAGCAGTTTCCTTACAGGGGAGTGGGAGCAGTACTTC. Translated, it gives CASSFLTGEWEQYF.